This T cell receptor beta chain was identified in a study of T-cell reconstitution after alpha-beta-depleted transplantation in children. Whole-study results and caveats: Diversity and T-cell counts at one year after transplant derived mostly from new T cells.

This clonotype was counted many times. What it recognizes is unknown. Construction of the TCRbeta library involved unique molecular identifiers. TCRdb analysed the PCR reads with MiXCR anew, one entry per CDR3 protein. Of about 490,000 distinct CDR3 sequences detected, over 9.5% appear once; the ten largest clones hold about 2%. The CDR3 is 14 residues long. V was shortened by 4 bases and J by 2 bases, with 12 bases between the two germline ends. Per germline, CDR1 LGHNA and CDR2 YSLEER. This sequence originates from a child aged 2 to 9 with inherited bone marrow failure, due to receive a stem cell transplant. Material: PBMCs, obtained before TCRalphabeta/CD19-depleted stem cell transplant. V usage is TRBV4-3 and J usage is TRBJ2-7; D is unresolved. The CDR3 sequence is CASSPIIGPYEQYF. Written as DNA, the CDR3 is TGCGCCAGCAGCCCTATAATCGGCCCCTACGAGCAGTACTTC.